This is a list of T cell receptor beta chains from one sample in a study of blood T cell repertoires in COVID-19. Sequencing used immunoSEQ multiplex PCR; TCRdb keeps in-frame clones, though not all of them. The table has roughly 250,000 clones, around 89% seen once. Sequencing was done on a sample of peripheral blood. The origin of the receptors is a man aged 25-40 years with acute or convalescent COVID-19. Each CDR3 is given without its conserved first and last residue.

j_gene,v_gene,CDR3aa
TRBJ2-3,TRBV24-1,ATSESRGLAGGPRNTDTQY
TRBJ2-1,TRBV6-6,ASVPGGDSYNEQF
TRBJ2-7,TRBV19,ASSIGTGSYEQY
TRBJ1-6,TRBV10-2,ASDRGDSSYNSPLH
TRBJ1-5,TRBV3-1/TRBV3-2,ASSQSHSSNQPQH
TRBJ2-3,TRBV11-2,ASSFGPGTDTQY
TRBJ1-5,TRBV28,ASSSPGDSKSSNQPQH
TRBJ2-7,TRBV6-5,ASSSPGQGVWEQY
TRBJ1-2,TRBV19,ASSIAGSINYGYT
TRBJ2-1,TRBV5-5,ASSLGQLLYNEQF
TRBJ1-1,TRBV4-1,ASSQDPGPGRRTEAF
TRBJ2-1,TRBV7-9,ASSFGTSGYNEQF
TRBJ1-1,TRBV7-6,ASSLLRGHRTEAF